One sample yielded the 20 T cell receptor beta chains listed below, sequenced in a study of metastatic and nonmetastatic thyroid tumors. All patients reached thyroid surgery having received no treatment beforehand. TCRdb re-processed the PCR reads through MiXCR. The repertoire consists of some 29,000 clones, with 7% to 9% occurring once and the leading ten covering about 39%. Sequencing was performed on blood. These receptors were collected from a female donor with papillary thyroid cancer or a benign thyroid nodule (not recorded which). Some clones in this sample may be carry-over from other donors' samples.

This clone was seen at least ten times. The chain joins TRBV19 to TRBJ2-1, with D possibly TRBD2 on 6 matching bases. CDR3 length: 14 amino acids. The V and J ends lost 5 bases and 8 bases respectively, with 16 bases between them. Germline CDR1 is LNHDA and CDR2 is SQIVND (reference sequence). The CDR3 sequence is CASSPTGVNDEQFF. The CDR3 DNA is TGTGCCAGTAGTCCGACGGGAGTGAATGATGAGCAGTTCTTC. Looking up the rest from reference TRBV19 and TRBJ2-1 gives the full variable domain: DGGITQSPKYLFRKEGQNVTLSCEQNLNHDAMYWYRQDPGQGLRLIYYSQIVNDFQKGDIAEGYSVSREKKESFPLTVTSAQKNPTAFYLCASSPTGVNDEQFFGPGTRLTVL.

This clone was recorded many times. V is TRBV6-5 and J is TRBJ1-6; 7 nucleotides agree with TRBD1. CDR1 MNHEY and CDR2 SVGAGI come from the germline V gene. V was pared by 2 bases and J by 9 bases, with 10 bases of the junction left unmatched. The CDR3 is 16 residues long. CDR3 nucleotides: TGTGCCAGCAGTTACCACGTCAGGGGGGCAGGTTCACCCCTCCACTTT. It codes for CASSYHVRGAGSPLHF.

This clone was picked up many times. The rearrangement uses TRBV2 and TRBJ2-1; D possibly matches TRBD1 or TRBD2 (6 bases each). The germline V and J ends were trimmed by 7 bases and 0 bases, with 13 bases remaining between them. CDR1 SNHLY and CDR2 FYNNEI come from the germline V gene. The CDR3 sequence is 15 residues long. DNA of the CDR3: TGTGCCAGCAACTTACAGGGACTCTCCTACAATGAGCAGTTCTTC. This encodes CASNLQGLSYNEQFF.

This clone has ten or more counts. The rearrangement links TRBV12-3 or TRBV12-4 to TRBJ2-1, with 9 bases that match TRBD2. Trimming took 3 bases from V and 5 from J; bases not matched to a gene: 5. The CDR3 length is 15 residues. The CDR3 protein is CASSFGLAGNNEQFF. CDR3 coding DNA: TGTGCCAGCAGTTTTGGGCTAGCGGGAAACAATGAGCAGTTCTTC.

This clone was observed at least ten times. This sequence joins TRBV2 and TRBJ1-6; unclear D gene. The germline CDR1 and CDR2 sequences are SNHLY and FYNNEI. Trimming shortened V by 5 bases and J by 6 bases, and 14 bases separated the two germline ends. The CDR3 loop spans 15 amino acids. CDR3 sequence: CASSSGRQTNSPLHF. Written as DNA, the CDR3 is TGTGCCAGCAGTAGCGGACGGCAAACTAATTCACCCCTCCACTTT.

This clone was counted many times. V and J are TRBV5-8 and TRBJ1-2, with 10 bases lining up with TRBD1. The germline gives CDR1 SGHTS, CDR2 YDEGEE. After removal of 4 bases from V and 4 bases from J, the junction contained 10 bases not matched to a gene. CDR3 length equals 16 residues. CDR3 sequence reads: CASSRRGTGVAYGYTF. CDR3 nucleotides: TGTGCCAGCAGCCGGCGCGGGACAGGGGTAGCCTATGGCTACACCTTC. The whole variable domain, remainder taken from reference TRBV5-8 and TRBJ1-2, is EAGVTQSPTHLIKTRGQQATLRCSPISGHTSVYWYQQALGLGLQFLLWYDEGEERNRGNFPPRFSGRQFPNYSSELNVNALELEDSALYLCASSRRGTGVAYGYTFGSGTRLTVV.

This clone was recorded many times. The chain uses TRBV2 and TRBJ1-5; 9 bases fit TRBD1. The length of the CDR3 is 15 residues. Germline loops: CDR1 SNHLY, CDR2 FYNNEI. The V gene end was trimmed by 7 bases and the J gene end by 5 bases; junction bases not matched to a gene: 9. CDR3 in amino acids: CASTPTGGKDQPQHF. The CDR3 DNA reads TGTGCCAGCACCCCGACAGGGGGTAAAGATCAGCCCCAGCATTTT.

This clone came up many times. The chain links TRBV9 to TRBJ1-1; tentative D call: TRBD1 (5 bases). From germline, CDR1 is SGDLS and CDR2 YYNGEE. The germline V and J ends were trimmed by 3 bases and 0 bases, with 18 bases remaining between them. CDR3 length: 17 amino acids. The CDR3 sequence is CASSAPPRGRLNTEAFF. The CDR3, as DNA: TGTGCCAGCAGCGCACCACCCCGGGGCAGATTGAACACTGAAGCTTTCTTT. The full variable domain, with the rest looked up from reference TRBV9 and TRBJ1-1, is DSGVTQTPKHLITATGQRVTLRCSPRSGDLSVYWYQQSLDQGLQFLIQYYNGEERAKGNILERFSAQQFPDLHSELNLSSLELGDSALYFCASSAPPRGRLNTEAFFGQGTRLTVV.

This clone was counted ten times or more. The chain is built from TRBV27 and TRBJ2-1; D is unclear. Deletions cut 6 bases from V and 1 base from J, with 13 bases between. Germline loops: CDR1 MNHEY, CDR2 SMNVEV (reference sequence). The CDR3 runs 15 residues. The CDR3 loop reads CASRGMGLSYNEQFF. In DNA, the CDR3 is TGTGCCAGCAGGGGAATGGGGTTGTCCTACAATGAGCAGTTCTTC.

This clone was found many times. CDR3 sequence (DNA): TGTGCCAGCAGTTTAGGTGGTTCTGGAAACACCATATATTTT. It yields the protein CASSLGGSGNTIYF. The V gene is TRBV28, the J gene TRBJ1-3; the D is unclear. V gave up 2 bases and J gave up 1 base, with 6 bases separating them. The CDR3 sequence is 14 residues long. Germline V gene sequence: CDR1 MDHEN, CDR2 SYDVKM.

This clone showed up many times. The chain combines TRBV19 with TRBJ1-2; 9 nucleotides agree with TRBD1. Germline lookup yields CDR1 LNHDA and CDR2 SQIVND (reference sequence). This CDR3 has 16 residues. J lost 2 bases, V lost 3 bases, and 7 bases had no gene match. CDR3 residues: CASSILTGGFNYGYTF. The CDR3 nucleotides read TGTGCCAGTAGTATCCTGACAGGGGGTTTCAACTATGGCTACACCTTC. The full variable domain, in which reference TRBV19 and TRBJ1-2 provide the parts outside the CDR3, is DGGITQSPKYLFRKEGQNVTLSCEQNLNHDAMYWYRQDPGQGLRLIYYSQIVNDFQKGDIAEGYSVSREKKESFPLTVTSAQKNPTAFYLCASSILTGGFNYGYTFGSGTRLTVV.

This clone was picked up many times. The V call is TRBV9, the J call TRBJ2-5; TRBD2 matches 7 bases. CDR1 and CDR2 from the germline V gene are SGDLS and YYNGEE. The CDR3 has 15 residues. The V and J ends lost 3 bases and 2 bases, in that order; junction bases with no gene match: 7. This CDR3 reads CASSEMGLPQETQYF. CDR3 DNA sequence: TGTGCCAGCAGCGAGATGGGACTACCACAAGAGACCCAGTACTTC.

The rearrangement uses TRBV4-3 and TRBJ1-6; D might be TRBD1 (5 bases). Trimming took 9 bases from V and 2 from J, leaving 20 bases between them. The CDR3 has 17 residues. The V gene's germline CDR1 is LGHNA and CDR2 YSLEER. CDR3: CARSLGERPTYNSPLHF. CDR3 coding DNA: TGCGCCAGAAGCTTAGGGGAGCGTCCCACCTATAATTCACCCCTCCACTTT.

Many counts were recorded for this clone. The chain links TRBV6-1 to TRBJ1-6, with D tentatively TRBD1 (6 bases). The CDR3 is 13 amino acids. The V gene lost 5 bases and the J gene lost 9 bases, with 11 bases spanning the gap. Germline CDR1 is MNHNS and CDR2 is SASEGT. CDR3 sequence (DNA): TGTGCCAGCAGTCGCGTGGACAGTTCACCCCTCCACTTT. Protein sequence: CASSRVDSSPLHF.

In its sample, this clone was seen many times. The genes are TRBV20-1 and TRBJ2-1, with D maybe TRBD2 (6 bases). CDR1 and CDR2 (germline): DFQATT, SNEGSKA (reference sequence). V lost 1 base and J 0 bases, leaving 19 bases between the germline ends. CDR3 length: 18 residues. DNA for the CDR3: TGCAGTGCTAGAGGAAGGGTTAGCGGCTTGAGCTCCTACAATGAGCAGTTCTTC. Translating it yields CSARGRVSGLSSYNEQFF.

This clone was seen ten or more times. The rearrangement links TRBV7-2 to TRBJ2-3; 10 positions match TRBD2. V trimming: 2 bases; J trimming: 3 bases; junction bases outside the gene matches: 5. The CDR3 runs to 16 residues. The germline V gene has CDR1 SGHTA and CDR2 FQGNSA. CDR3 sequence (DNA): TGTGCCAGCAGCTTAAAAGCGGGGGGGGTGACAGATACGCAGTATTTT. It codes for CASSLKAGGVTDTQYF.

This clone was recorded at least ten times. The rearrangement uses TRBV24-1 and TRBJ2-7; a weak D match, TRBD1 (5 bases). This CDR3 region has 15 residues. V was cut by 4 bases and J by 2 bases, with 14 bases left in between. Germline V lookup: CDR1 KGHDR, CDR2 SFDVKD. The CDR3 loop reads CATSETDRSPYEQYF. The CDR3 nucleotides are TGTGCCACCAGTGAAACTGACAGATCTCCCTACGAGCAGTACTTC.

This clone was seen at least ten times. The gene calls are TRBV6-2 or TRBV6-3 and TRBJ2-1; 12 bases fit TRBD1. Germline V gene lookup returns CDR1 MNHEY and CDR2 SVGEGT. This CDR3 is built from 15 residues. V trimming: 5 bases; J trimming: 11 bases; junction bases outside the gene matches: 10. CDR3 protein: CASSRTRGTGGKQFF. The CDR3 coding sequence is TGTGCCAGCAGTCGAACCCGAGGGACAGGGGGCAAGCAGTTCTTC.

At least ten counts were recorded for this clone. Distinct nucleotide sequences in the sample also encode this CDR3. The chain couples TRBV6-1 to TRBJ1-3; TRBD1 is a possible D gene (5 bases). Germline lookup yields CDR1 MNHNS and CDR2 SASEGT. V lost 8 bases, J lost 1 base, and 12 bases lay in between. The CDR3 is 14 residues long. The CDR3 spells CASSLGGSGNTIYF. The CDR3 DNA is TGTGCCAGCTCTCTGGGGGGTTCTGGAAACACCATATATTTT.

This clone was detected many times. The chain joins TRBV6-2 or TRBV6-3 to TRBJ1-1; the D gene is possibly TRBD1 (6 bases). The V gene lost 6 bases and the J gene lost 4 bases, with 18 bases spanning the gap. There are 15 residues in the CDR3. The germline CDR1 and CDR2 sequences are MNHEY and SVGEGT. For the CDR3, the DNA is TGTGCCAGCAGCTTCCTCAGGGGAGGGGGCACTGAAGCTTTCTTT. This translates into CASSFLRGGGTEAFF.